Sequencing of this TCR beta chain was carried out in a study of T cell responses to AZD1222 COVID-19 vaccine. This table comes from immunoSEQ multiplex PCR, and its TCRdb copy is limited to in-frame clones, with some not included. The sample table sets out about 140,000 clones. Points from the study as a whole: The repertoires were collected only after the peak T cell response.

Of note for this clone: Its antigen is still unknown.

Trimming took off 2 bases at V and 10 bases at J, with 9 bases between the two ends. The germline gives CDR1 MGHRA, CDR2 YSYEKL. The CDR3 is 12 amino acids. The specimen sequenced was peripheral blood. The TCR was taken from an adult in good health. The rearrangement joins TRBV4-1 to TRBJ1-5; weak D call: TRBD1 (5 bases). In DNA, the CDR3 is TGCGCCAGCAGCCAACCGCAGGGCCCCCAGCATTTT. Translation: CASSQPQGPQHF.